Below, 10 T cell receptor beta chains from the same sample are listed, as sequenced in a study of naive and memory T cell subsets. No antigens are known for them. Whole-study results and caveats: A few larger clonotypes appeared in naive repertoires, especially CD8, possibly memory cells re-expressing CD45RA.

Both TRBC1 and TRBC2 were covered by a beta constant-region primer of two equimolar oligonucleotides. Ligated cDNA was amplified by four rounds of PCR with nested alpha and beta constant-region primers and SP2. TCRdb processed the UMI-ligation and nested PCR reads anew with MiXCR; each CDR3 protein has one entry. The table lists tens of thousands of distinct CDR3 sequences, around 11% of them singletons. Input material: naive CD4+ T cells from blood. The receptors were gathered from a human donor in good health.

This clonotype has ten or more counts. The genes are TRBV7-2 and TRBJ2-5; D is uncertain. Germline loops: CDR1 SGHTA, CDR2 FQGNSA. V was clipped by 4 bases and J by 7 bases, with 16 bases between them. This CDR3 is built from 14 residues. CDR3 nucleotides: TGTGCCAGCAGCTCCGAATTGGGGTTTAGGACCCAGTACTTC. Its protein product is CASSSELGFRTQYF.

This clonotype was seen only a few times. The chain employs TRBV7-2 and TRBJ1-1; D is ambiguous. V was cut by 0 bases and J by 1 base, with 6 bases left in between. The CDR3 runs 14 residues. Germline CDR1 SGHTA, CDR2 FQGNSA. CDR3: CASSLARENTEAFF. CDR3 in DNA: TGTGCCAGCAGCTTAGCGAGAGAGAACACTGAAGCTTTCTTT.

CDR3 loop: CASSLGWSTDTQYF. The CDR3 region has the DNA TGTGCCAGCAGCTTAGGCTGGAGCACAGATACGCAGTATTTT. The chain combines TRBV7-2 with TRBJ2-3; D unclear. V was shortened by 1 base and J by 0 bases, with 5 bases between the two germline ends. Per the germline V gene, CDR1 is SGHTA and CDR2 is FQGNSA. This CDR3 contains 14 residues. Full variable domain (outside the CDR3, taken from reference TRBV7-2 and TRBJ2-3): GAGVSQSPSNKVTEKGKDVELRCDPISGHTALYWYRQSLGQGLEFLIYFQGNSAPDKSGLPSDRFSAERTGGSVSTLTIQRTQQEDSAVYLCASSLGWSTDTQYFGPGTRLTVL.

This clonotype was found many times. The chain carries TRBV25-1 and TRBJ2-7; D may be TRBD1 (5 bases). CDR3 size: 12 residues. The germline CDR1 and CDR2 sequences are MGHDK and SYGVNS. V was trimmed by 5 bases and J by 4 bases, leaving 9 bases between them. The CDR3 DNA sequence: TGTGCCAGCAGTAGACAGCTTTACGAGCAGTACTTC. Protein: CASSRQLYEQYF.

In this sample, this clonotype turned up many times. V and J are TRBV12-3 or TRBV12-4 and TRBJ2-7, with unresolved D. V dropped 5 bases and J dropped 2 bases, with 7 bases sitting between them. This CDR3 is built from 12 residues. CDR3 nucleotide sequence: TGTGCCAGCAGTCCCGGACCCTACGAGCAGTACTTC. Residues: CASSPGPYEQYF.

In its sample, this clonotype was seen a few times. The CDR3 DNA sequence: TGTGCCAGTAGCGACAGGGGAGAGACCCAGTACTTC. It is translated as CASSDRGETQYF. The V gene is TRBV19, the J gene TRBJ2-5; 8 nucleotides agree with TRBD1. The CDR3 consists of 12 residues. CDR1 is LNHDA, CDR2 SQIVND, per germline (reference sequence). The V segment lost 6 bases and the J segment 4 bases; nucleotides outside the gene matches: 1. The variable domain in full, with the rest retrieved from reference TRBV19 and TRBJ2-5, is DGGITQSPKYLFRKEGQNVTLSCEQNLNHDAMYWYRQDPGQGLRLIYYSQIVNDFQKGDIAEGYSVSREKKESFPLTVTSAQKNPTAFYLCASSDRGETQYFGPGTRLLVL.

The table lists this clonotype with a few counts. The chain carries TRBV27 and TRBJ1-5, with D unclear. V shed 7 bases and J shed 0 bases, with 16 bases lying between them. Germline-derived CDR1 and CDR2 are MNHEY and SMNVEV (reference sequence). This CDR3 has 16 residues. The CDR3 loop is CASTKAAGSSNQPQHF. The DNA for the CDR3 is TGTGCCAGCACCAAAGCCGCAGGCAGTAGCAATCAGCCCCAGCATTTT.

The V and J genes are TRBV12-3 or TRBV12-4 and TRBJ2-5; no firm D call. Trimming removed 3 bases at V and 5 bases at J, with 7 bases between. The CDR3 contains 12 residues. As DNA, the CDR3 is TGTGCCAGCAGTTTTACGAGGGAGACCCAGTACTTC. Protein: CASSFTRETQYF.

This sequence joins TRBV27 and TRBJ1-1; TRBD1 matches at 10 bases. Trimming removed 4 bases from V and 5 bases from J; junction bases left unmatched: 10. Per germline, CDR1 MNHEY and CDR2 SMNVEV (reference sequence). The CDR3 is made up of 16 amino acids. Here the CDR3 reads CASSSHGTGVRTEAFF. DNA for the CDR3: TGTGCCAGCAGTTCACACGGGACAGGGGTAAGGACTGAAGCTTTCTTT.

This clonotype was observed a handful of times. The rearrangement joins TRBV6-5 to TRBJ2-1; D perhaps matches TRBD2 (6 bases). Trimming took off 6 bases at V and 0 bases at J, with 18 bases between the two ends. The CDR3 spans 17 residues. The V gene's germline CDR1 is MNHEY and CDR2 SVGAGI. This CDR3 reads CASSPDWGESSYNEQFF. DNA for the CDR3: TGTGCCAGCAGCCCCGACTGGGGGGAGAGCTCCTACAATGAGCAGTTCTTC.